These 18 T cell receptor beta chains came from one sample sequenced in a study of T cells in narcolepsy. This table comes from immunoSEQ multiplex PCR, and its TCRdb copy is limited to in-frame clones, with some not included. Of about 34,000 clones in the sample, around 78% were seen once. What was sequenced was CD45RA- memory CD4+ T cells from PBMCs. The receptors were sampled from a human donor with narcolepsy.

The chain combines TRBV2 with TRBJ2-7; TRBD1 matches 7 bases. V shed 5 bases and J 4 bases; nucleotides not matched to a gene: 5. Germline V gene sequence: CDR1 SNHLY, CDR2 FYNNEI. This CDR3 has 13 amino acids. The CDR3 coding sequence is TGTGCCAGCAGTAACAGGGGCCATTACGAGCAGTACTTC. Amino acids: CASSNRGHYEQYF. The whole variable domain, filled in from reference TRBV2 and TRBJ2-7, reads EPEVTQTPSHQVTQMGQEVILRCVPISNHLYFYWYRQILGQKVEFLVSFYNNEISEKSEIFDDQFSVERPDGSNFTLKIRSTKLEDSAMYFCASSNRGHYEQYFGPGTRLTVT.

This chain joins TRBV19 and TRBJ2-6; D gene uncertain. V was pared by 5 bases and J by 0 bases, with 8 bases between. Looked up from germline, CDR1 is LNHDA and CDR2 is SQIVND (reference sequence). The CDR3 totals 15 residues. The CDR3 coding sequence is TGTGCCAGTAGTGGGATAGGCTCTGGGGCCAACGTCCTGACTTTC. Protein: CASSGIGSGANVLTF.

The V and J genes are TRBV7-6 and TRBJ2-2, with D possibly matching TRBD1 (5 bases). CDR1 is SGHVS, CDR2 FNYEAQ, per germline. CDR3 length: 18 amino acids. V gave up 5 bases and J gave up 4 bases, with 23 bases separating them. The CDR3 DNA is TGTGCCAGCAGCCTCCAGGGCATAACCCGGTGGGGCACCGGGGAGCTGTTTTTT. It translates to CASSLQGITRWGTGELFF.

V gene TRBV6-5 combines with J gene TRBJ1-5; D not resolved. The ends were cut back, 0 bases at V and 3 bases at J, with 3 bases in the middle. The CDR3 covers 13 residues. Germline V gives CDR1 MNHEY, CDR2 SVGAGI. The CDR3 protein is CASSYSYNQPQHF. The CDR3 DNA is TGTGCCAGCAGTTACTCTTACAATCAGCCCCAGCATTTT.

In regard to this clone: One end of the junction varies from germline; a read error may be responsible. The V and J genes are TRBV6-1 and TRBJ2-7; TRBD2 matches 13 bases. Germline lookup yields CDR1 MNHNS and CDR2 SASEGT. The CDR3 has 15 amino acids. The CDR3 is CASSQAGTSGTEQYF. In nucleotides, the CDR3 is TGTGCCAGCAGTCAAGCCGGGACTAGCGGGACCGAGCAGTACTTC.

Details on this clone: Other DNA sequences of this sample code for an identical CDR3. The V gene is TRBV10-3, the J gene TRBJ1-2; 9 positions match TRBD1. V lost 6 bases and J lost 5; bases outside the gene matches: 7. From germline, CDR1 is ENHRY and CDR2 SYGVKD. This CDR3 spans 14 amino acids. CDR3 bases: TGTGCCATCAGCGTTGACAGGGGGAGTTATGGCTACACCTTC. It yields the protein CAISVDRGSYGYTF.

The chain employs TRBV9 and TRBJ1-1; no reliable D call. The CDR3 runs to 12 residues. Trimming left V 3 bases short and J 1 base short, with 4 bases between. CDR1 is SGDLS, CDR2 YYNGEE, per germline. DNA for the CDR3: TGTGCCAGCAGCGCTCAGAACACTGAAGCTTTCTTT. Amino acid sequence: CASSAQNTEAFF. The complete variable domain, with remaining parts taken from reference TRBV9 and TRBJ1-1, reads DSGVTQTPKHLITATGQRVTLRCSPRSGDLSVYWYQQSLDQGLQFLIQYYNGEERAKGNILERFSAQQFPDLHSELNLSSLELGDSALYFCASSAQNTEAFFGQGTRLTVV.

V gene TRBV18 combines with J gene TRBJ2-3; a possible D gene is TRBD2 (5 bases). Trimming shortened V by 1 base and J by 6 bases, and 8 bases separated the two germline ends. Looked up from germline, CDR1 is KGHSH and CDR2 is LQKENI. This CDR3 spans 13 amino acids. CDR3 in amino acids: CASSPLRVDTQYF. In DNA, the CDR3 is TGTGCCAGCTCACCACTGCGGGTTGATACGCAGTATTTT.

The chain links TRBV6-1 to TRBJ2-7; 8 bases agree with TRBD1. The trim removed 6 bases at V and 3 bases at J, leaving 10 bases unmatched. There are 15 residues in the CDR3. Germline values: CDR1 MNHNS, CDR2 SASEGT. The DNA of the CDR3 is TGTGCCAGCAGAATGGGCCAGGGGGCAAGCTACGAGCAGTACTTC. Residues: CASRMGQGASYEQYF.

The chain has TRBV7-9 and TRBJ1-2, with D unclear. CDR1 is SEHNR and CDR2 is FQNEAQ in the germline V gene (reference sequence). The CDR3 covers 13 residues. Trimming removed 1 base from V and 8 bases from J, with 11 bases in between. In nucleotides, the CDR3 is TGTGCCAGCAGCTTAGACCTGAGGACCGGCTACACCTTC. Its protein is CASSLDLRTGYTF.

The CDR3 DNA reads as TGTGCCAGCAGTTACAGGTCGTGGCTTACAGATACGCAGTATTTT. Protein sequence: CASSYRSWLTDTQYF. This sequence joins TRBV6-6 and TRBJ2-3; no clear D gene. Germline values: CDR1 MNHNY, CDR2 SVGAGI (reference sequence). Trimming removed 2 bases from V and 3 bases from J, with 12 bases in between. The CDR3 has 15 amino acids.

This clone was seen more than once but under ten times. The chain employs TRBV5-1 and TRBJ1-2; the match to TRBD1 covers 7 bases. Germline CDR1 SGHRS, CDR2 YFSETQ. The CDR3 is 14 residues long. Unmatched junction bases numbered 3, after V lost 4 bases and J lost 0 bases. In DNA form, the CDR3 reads TGCGCCAGCAGCACCGGGACAGCTAACTATGGCTACACCTTC. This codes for CASSTGTANYGYTF.

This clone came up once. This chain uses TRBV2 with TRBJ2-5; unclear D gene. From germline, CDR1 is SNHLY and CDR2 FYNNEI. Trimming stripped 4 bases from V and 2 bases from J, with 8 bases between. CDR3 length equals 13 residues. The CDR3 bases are TGTGCCAGCAGTGGGGCCCGACAAGAGACCCAGTACTTC. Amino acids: CASSGARQETQYF.

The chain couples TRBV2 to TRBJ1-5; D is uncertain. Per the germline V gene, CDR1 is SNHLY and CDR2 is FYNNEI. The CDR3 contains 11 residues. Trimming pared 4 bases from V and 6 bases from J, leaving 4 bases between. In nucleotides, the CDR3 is TGTGCCAGCAGTGGGAGTCAGCCCCAGCATTTT. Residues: CASSGSQPQHF. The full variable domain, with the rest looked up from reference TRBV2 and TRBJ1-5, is EPEVTQTPSHQVTQMGQEVILRCVPISNHLYFYWYRQILGQKVEFLVSFYNNEISEKSEIFDDQFSVERPDGSNFTLKIRSTKLEDSAMYFCASSGSQPQHFGDGTRLSIL.

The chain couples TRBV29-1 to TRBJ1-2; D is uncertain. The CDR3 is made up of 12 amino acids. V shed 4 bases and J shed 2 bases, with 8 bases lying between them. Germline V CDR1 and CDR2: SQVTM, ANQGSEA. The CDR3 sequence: CSVGRRNYGYTF. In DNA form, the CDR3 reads TGCAGCGTTGGAAGACGGAACTATGGCTACACCTTC. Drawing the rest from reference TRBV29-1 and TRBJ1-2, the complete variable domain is SAVISQKPSRDICQRGTSLTIQCQVDSQVTMMFWYRQQPGQSLTLIATANQGSEATYESGFVIDKFPISRPNLTFSTLTVSNMSPEDSSIYLCSVGRRNYGYTFGSGTRLTVV.

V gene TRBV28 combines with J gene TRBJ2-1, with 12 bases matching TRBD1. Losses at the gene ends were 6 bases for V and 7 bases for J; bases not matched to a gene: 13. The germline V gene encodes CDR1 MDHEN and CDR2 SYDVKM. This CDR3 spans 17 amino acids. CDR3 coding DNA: TGTGCCAGCAGCCCCTCCGACGGGACAGGGGGCAGTAATGAGCAGTTCTTC. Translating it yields CASSPSDGTGGSNEQFF.

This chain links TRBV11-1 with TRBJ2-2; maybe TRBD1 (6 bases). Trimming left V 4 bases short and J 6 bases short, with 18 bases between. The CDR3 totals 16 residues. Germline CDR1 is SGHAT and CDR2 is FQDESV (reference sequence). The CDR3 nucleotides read TGTGCCAGCAGCTCGAGGGACATACGCCGGGCCGGGGAGCTGTTTTTT. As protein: CASSSRDIRRAGELFF. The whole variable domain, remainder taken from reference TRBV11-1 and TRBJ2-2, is EAEVAQSPRYKITEKSQAVAFWCDPISGHATLYWYRQILGQGPELLVQFQDESVVDDSQLPKDRFSAERLKGVDSTLKIQPAELGDSAMYLCASSSRDIRRAGELFFGEGSRLTVL.

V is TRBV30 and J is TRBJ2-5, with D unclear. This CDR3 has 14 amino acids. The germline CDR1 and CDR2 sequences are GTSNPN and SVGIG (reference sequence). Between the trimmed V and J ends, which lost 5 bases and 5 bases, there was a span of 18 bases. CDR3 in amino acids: CAWDLSGVRETQYF. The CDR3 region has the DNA TGTGCCTGGGATCTGTCGGGCGTACGGGAGACCCAGTACTTC.